The 22 T cell receptor beta chains below come from one sample, sequenced in a study of CD8+ T cells in alopecia areata. Sequencing templates came from extracted RNA that was reverse transcribed into cDNA. Clones were sequenced by immunoSEQ multiplex PCR, and TCRdb holds only the in-frame ones, with some missing. The sample includes about 100,000 clones, around 59% seen only once; the top ten take about 20%. Specimen: CD8+ T cells sorted from blood. These receptors all come from a human donor in good health.

This rearrangement joins TRBV6-1 to TRBJ2-5; D is unclear. There are 17 residues in the CDR3. Germline CDR1 MNHNS, CDR2 SASEGT. Trimming pared 3 bases from V and 0 bases from J, leaving 17 bases between. CDR3 coding DNA: TGTGCCAGCAGTGACCGCTCGCAGCAGCTGTACCAAGAGACCCAGTACTTC. It specifies CASSDRSQQLYQETQYF.

This chain uses TRBV7-8 with TRBJ2-3, with D hard to call. Per the germline V gene, CDR1 is SGHVS and CDR2 is FQNEAQ. CDR3 size: 12 residues. Trimming cost V 7 bases and J 4 bases, with 9 bases left between them. As DNA, the CDR3 is TGTGCCAGCACAAGGGTCCCAGATACGCAGTATTTT. Its translation is CASTRVPDTQYF.

The chain recombines TRBV7-9 with TRBJ1-6, with D perhaps TRBD1 (5 bases). The V end lost 4 bases, the J end lost 9 bases, and 16 bases lay between the germline ends. The V gene's germline CDR1 is SEHNR and CDR2 FQNEAQ (reference sequence). The CDR3 has 15 residues. The CDR3 loop reads CASSCSWGKGSPLHF. The CDR3 DNA follows: TGTGCCAGCAGCTGCAGCTGGGGGAAAGGTTCACCCCTCCACTTT.

This rearrangement joins TRBV6-5 to TRBJ2-5; weak D call: TRBD2 (6 bases). The V gene's germline CDR1 is MNHEY and CDR2 SVGAGI. Between the trimmed V and J ends, which lost 0 bases and 3 bases, there was a span of 11 bases. The CDR3 covers 15 residues. The CDR3, as DNA: TGTGCCAGCAGTTACTCGATTACGGGAGAAGAGACCCAGTACTTC. This translates into CASSYSITGEETQYF.

V usage is TRBV5-4 and J usage is TRBJ2-3, with D possibly matching TRBD1 (5 bases). The CDR3 runs to 15 residues. Trimming removed 1 base from V and 2 bases from J, with 11 bases in between. Looked up from germline, CDR1 is SGHNT and CDR2 is YYREEE (reference sequence). CDR3 DNA: TGTGCCAGCAGCTTGAAGGGGCTTTACACAGATACGCAGTATTTT. It is translated as CASSLKGLYTDTQYF.

This clone was observed a handful of times. This chain uses TRBV29-1 with TRBJ2-5, with TRBD2 as a possible D gene (5 bases). Trimming took off 1 base at V and 4 bases at J, with 19 bases between the two ends. Germline CDR1 and CDR2: SQVTM and ANQGSEA. The CDR3 loop spans 16 amino acids. CDR3 nucleotides: TGCAGCGTTGAAGGGGAATTAACCCCCGGAGGAGAGACCCAGTACTTC. As protein: CSVEGELTPGGETQYF.

The chain is built from TRBV6-5 and TRBJ2-5; TRBD2 is a possible D gene (5 bases). Germline V gives CDR1 MNHEY, CDR2 SVGAGI. This CDR3 spans 15 amino acids. V was cut by 3 bases and J by 3 bases, with 14 bases left in between. The CDR3 DNA reads TGTGCCAGCAGTTATTCCGGGGTCAGGAAAGAGACCCAGTACTTC. The encoded protein is CASSYSGVRKETQYF.

The J gene is TRBJ2-3, the V gene TRBV13; 10 nucleotides line up with TRBD2. Germline CDR1 PRHDT, CDR2 FYEKMQ (reference sequence). J was trimmed by 4 bases and V by 4 bases; bases with no gene match: 8. The CDR3 loop spans 16 amino acids. DNA of the CDR3: TGTGCCAGCAGCTCGAAGGGACTAGCGTACCCAGATACGCAGTATTTT. Its protein is CASSSKGLAYPDTQYF.

The gene calls are TRBV19 and TRBJ2-2, with D unclear. Deletions cut 5 bases from V and 5 bases from J, with 12 bases between. This CDR3 is 14 amino acids long. Germline CDR1 and CDR2: LNHDA and SQIVND (reference sequence). The CDR3 DNA follows: TGTGCCAGTAGTCTCCCGGGTCTGACCGGGGAGCTGTTTTTT. As protein: CASSLPGLTGELFF.

This chain joins TRBV7-9 and TRBJ1-6, with D uncertain. V dropped 7 bases and J dropped 0 bases, with 22 bases sitting between them. CDR3 length: 19 amino acids. Germline CDR1 and CDR2: SEHNR and FQNEAQ (reference sequence). CDR3 sequence reads: CASNPLGEGTSSYNSPLHF. The CDR3 coding sequence is TGTGCCAGCAACCCCCTCGGAGAGGGCACCAGCTCCTATAATTCACCCCTCCACTTT.

This chain connects TRBV27 to TRBJ1-6; D remains unclear. This CDR3 is built from 12 residues. Trimming pared 3 bases from V and 8 bases from J, leaving 5 bases between. Germline V gene data show CDR1 as MNHEY and CDR2 as SMNVEV (reference sequence). CDR3 amino acids: CASSFLYSPLHF. As DNA, the CDR3 is TGTGCCAGCAGTTTTTTGTATTCACCCCTCCACTTT.

This chain links TRBV19 with TRBJ2-3; 8 bases fit TRBD1. Germline-derived CDR1 and CDR2 are LNHDA and SQIVND (reference sequence). V trimming: 3 bases; J trimming: 2 bases; junction bases outside the gene matches: 16. CDR3 length: 19 amino acids. The CDR3 DNA sequence: TGTGCCAGTAGTATCCGTCACAACCCGACAGGGGTGCACACAGATACGCAGTATTTT. Protein sequence: CASSIRHNPTGVHTDTQYF.

The CDR3 region is CASSSGQDQETQYF. In DNA form, the CDR3 reads TGTGCCAGCAGCTCGGGACAGGACCAAGAGACCCAGTACTTC. The chain joins TRBV13 to TRBJ2-5, with 8 bases fitting TRBD1. This CDR3 comprises 14 residues. Germline V gene lookup returns CDR1 PRHDT and CDR2 FYEKMQ (reference sequence). Trimming removed 4 bases from V and 0 bases from J; junction bases left unmatched: 1.

The chain carries TRBV13 and TRBJ1-3, with D maybe TRBD1 (6 bases). The CDR3 is 15 residues long. From germline, CDR1 is PRHDT and CDR2 FYEKMQ (reference sequence). V was clipped by 5 bases and J by 3 bases, with 14 bases between them. This chain's CDR3 is CASSPTGSGGNTIYF. DNA of the CDR3: TGTGCCAGCAGCCCAACAGGGTCCGGTGGAAACACCATATATTTT.

The chain has TRBV5-1 and TRBJ1-4; D possibly corresponds to TRBD1 (5 bases). Trimming cost V 0 bases and J 0 bases, with 12 bases left between them. The CDR3 totals 17 residues. Per germline, CDR1 SGHRS and CDR2 YFSETQ. CDR3 nucleotides: TGCGCCAGCAGCTTGGTCGAGGGGCAGGCAACTAATGAAAAACTGTTTTTT. Translation gives CASSLVEGQATNEKLFF.

This chain uses TRBV2 with TRBJ1-2, with no clear D. The V end was cut by 4 bases, the J end by 7 bases, with 10 bases between. The CDR3 extends over 12 amino acids. Germline-derived CDR1 and CDR2 are SNHLY and FYNNEI. CDR3 sequence reads: CASSAPPRGYTF. The CDR3 DNA reads TGTGCCAGCAGTGCTCCGCCCCGTGGCTACACCTTC.

CDR3 amino acids: CSAEDREAFF. Here the CDR3 DNA reads TGCAGTGCGGAGGACAGGGAAGCTTTCTTT. V gene TRBV20-1 combines with J gene TRBJ1-1, with 7 bases fitting TRBD1. J gave up 8 bases and V 6 bases, and 3 bases lay outside the gene matches. Germline values: CDR1 DFQATT, CDR2 SNEGSKA (reference sequence). The CDR3 runs 10 residues.

The V call is TRBV2, the J call TRBJ1-2; 8 bases fit TRBD1. Germline CDR1 SNHLY, CDR2 FYNNEI. The CDR3 contains 13 residues. The J segment lost 2 bases and the V segment lost 7 bases, leaving 3 bases of the junction unmatched. CDR3 nucleotide sequence: TGTGCCAGCATACGGACAGGGAACTATGGCTACACCTTC. This translates into CASIRTGNYGYTF.

The chain couples TRBV11-2 to TRBJ2-5; D is possibly TRBD2 (5 bases). The CDR3 runs to 17 residues. V lost 1 base, J lost 1 base, and 16 bases lay in between. Germline loops: CDR1 SGHAT, CDR2 FQNNGV. This chain's CDR3 is CASSLAPERKAQETQYF. DNA of the CDR3: TGTGCCAGCAGCTTAGCCCCGGAGCGGAAGGCCCAAGAGACCCAGTACTTC.

The rearrangement uses TRBV11-2 and TRBJ2-7, with 7 bases aligning to TRBD2. V lost 0 bases to trimming and J lost 7 bases; unmatched junction nucleotides: 12. The CDR3 totals 16 residues. CDR1 and CDR2 from the germline V gene are SGHAT and FQNNGV. The CDR3 region is CASSLDPVGGAGEQYF. DNA for the CDR3: TGTGCCAGCAGCTTAGACCCAGTGGGAGGGGCGGGAGAGCAGTACTTC.

J is TRBJ2-5 and V is TRBV14, with D possibly called TRBD1 or TRBD2 (5 bases each). Germline V gene data show CDR1 as SGHDN and CDR2 as FVKESK. V was cut by 4 bases and J by 1 base, with 10 bases left in between. The CDR3 is 14 amino acids. CDR3 sequence: CASSLWDGQETQYF. CDR3 coding DNA: TGTGCCAGCAGCCTTTGGGACGGCCAAGAGACCCAGTACTTC.

The rearrangement joins TRBV5-6 to TRBJ1-1; D unresolved. Germline CDR1 reads SGHDT; CDR2 reads YYEEEE. With 4 bases removed from V and 0 bases from J, the gap between germline ends came to 10 bases. CDR3 length equals 14 residues. The CDR3: CASSAYSLNTEAFF. The CDR3 DNA is TGTGCCAGCAGCGCGTACTCACTGAACACTGAAGCTTTCTTT.